This TCR beta chain was found in a study of long-term antiretroviral therapy in people with HIV. Study findings and constraints: Clones that expanded before ART (that is, prior to treatment) dominated the repertoire at all time points. HIV repertoires covered narrower CDR3 length ranges than controls did.

Looked up from germline, CDR1 is SGHAT and CDR2 is FQNNGV. This CDR3 region has 13 residues. Trimming shortened V by 1 base and J by 6 bases, and 10 bases separated the two germline ends. Cryopreserved PBMC samples of about 0.95-10 million cells were used for DNA extraction. A word on this clone: Its cognate antigen is unknown.

Run at survey level, the immunoSEQ assay was version v3.0. Sequencing was intended to reach about 35,000-55,000 T-cell genomes per sample. The assay was immunoSEQ multiplex PCR, and TCRdb's table has in-frame clones only and misses some. The sample shows 25,000 to 30,000 clones, roughly 80% of them seen only once. This TCR was recovered from a man in his forties or fifties with HIV. The chain couples TRBV11-2 to TRBJ2-7, with D unresolved. The sample was unsorted PBMCs, taken 3 years after starting antiretroviral therapy. CDR3 loop: CASSLGSVAEQYF. The CDR3 DNA is TGTGCCAGCAGCTTAGGGTCAGTTGCCGAGCAGTACTTC.